This T cell receptor (beta chain) was documented in a study of naive and memory T cell subsets. TCR cDNA received a 3' ligated oligonucleotide that carried a UMI. Cells were not sorted; total RNA input targeted about 1 to 1000 ng. This clonotype has a count of ten or more. Four PCR rounds used nested alpha and beta constant region primers plus the SP2 primer. Each CDR3 protein is one row after TCRdb ran MiXCR on the 5' RACE reads. This table holds some 60,000 distinct CDR3 sequences, 7% to 8% found once. Trimming took 2 bases from V and 2 from J; bases not matched to a gene: 13. This CDR3 has 19 residues. Germline V gene data show CDR1 as SGHDT and CDR2 as YYEEEE.

The V call is TRBV5-6, the J call TRBJ2-1, with TRBD2 matching 10 bases. The sequence was collected from a female donor in good health. The CDR3 sequence: CASSFFRAGGYFAYNEQFF. The CDR3 nucleotides read TGTGCCAGCAGCTTTTTCAGAGCGGGGGGGTATTTTGCCTACAATGAGCAGTTCTTC.